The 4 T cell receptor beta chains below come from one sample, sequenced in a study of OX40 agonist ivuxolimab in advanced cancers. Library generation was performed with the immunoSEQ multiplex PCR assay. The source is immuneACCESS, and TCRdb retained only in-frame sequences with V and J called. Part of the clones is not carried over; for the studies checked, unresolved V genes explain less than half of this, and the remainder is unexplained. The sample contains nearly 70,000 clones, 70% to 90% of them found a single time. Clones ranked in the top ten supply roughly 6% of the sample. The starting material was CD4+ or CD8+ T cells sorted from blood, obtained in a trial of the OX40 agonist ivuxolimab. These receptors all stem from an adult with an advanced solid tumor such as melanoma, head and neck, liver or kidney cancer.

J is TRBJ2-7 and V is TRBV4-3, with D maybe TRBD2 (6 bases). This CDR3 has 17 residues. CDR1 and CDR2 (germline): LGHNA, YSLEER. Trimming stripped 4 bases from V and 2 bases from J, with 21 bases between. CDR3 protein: CASSLRASREIPYEQYF. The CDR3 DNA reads TGCGCCAGCAGCCTCCGGGCTAGCCGGGAGATACCCTACGAGCAGTACTTC.

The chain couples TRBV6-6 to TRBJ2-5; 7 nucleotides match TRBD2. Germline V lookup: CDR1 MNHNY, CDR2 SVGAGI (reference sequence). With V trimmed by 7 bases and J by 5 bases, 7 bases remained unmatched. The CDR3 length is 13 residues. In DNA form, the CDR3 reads TGTGCCAGCAACGCCGCGGGAGTTGAGACCCAGTACTTC. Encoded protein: CASNAAGVETQYF.

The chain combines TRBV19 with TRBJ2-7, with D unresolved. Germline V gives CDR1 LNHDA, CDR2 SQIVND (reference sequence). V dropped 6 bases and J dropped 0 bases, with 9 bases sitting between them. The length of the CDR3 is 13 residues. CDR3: CASRSSYSYEQYF. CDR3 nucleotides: TGTGCCAGTAGATCAAGCTACTCCTACGAGCAGTACTTC.

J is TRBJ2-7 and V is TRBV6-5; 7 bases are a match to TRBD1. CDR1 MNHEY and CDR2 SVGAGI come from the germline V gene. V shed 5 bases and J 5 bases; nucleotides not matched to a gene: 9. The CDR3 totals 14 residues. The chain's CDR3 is CASSTSHRGHEQYF. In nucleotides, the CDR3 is TGTGCCAGCAGTACCTCACACAGGGGCCACGAGCAGTACTTC.